This TCR beta chain is drawn from a study of CD8+ T cells in alopecia areata. TCR sequencing used cDNA made by reverse transcription of extracted RNA. Some clones are missing from TCRdb's copy, which holds only in-frame ones; the method was immunoSEQ multiplex PCR. Of about 300,000 clones listed, 58% are singletons. Treatment denoted: oral pan-JAK inhibitor, 5-10 mg twice daily. The CDR3 is 15 residues long. V was clipped by 1 base and J by 3 bases, with 16 bases between them. CDR1 GTSNPN and CDR2 SVGIG come from the germline V gene (reference sequence). The receptor comes from a human donor with alopecia areata. This sample comprised CD4+ T cells sorted from blood, obtained at week 24, from a patient treated with tofacitinib. The chain employs TRBV30 and TRBJ2-7; perhaps TRBD1 as D (5 bases). CDR3 amino acids: CAWSGRGREFYEQYF. In nucleotides, the CDR3 is TGTGCCTGGAGTGGTCGTGGCAGGGAATTCTACGAGCAGTACTTC.